This TCR beta chain was documented in a study of monozygotic twins with inflammatory bowel disease. General study points: IBD patients share fewer clonotypes with other people than healthy twins do, especially with disease activity.

Of note for this clonotype: The antigen is undetermined.

Blood (under 2.6 ml) was collected from every donor individually. TCRalpha and TCRbeta cDNA went through nested PCRs of approximately 16 and 10 cycles, two in total. TCRdb re-called the 5' RACE reads; every CDR3 protein appears as one record, without DNA. This sample's table reports around 400,000 distinct CDR3 sequences. Germline V gene data show CDR1 as DFQATT and CDR2 as SNEGSKA (reference sequence). This CDR3 has 14 amino acids. The receptor's source is a human donor with ulcerative colitis or Crohn's disease, or a healthy co-twin of an affected twin (not recorded which). The material sequenced was blood. The chain combines TRBV20-1 with TRBJ1-2; TCRdb outputs TRBD1, but without DNA this stays unchecked. CDR3 loop: CSANEKTGTYGYTF.